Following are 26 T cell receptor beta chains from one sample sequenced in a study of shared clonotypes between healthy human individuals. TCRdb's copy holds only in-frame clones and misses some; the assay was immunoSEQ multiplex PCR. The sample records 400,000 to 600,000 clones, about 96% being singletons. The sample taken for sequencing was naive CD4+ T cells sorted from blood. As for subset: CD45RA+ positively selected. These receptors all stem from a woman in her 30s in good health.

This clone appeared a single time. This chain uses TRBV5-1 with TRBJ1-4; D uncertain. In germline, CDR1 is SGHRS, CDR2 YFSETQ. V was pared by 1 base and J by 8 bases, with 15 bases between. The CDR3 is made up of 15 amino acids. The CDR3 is CASSLSAAGGEKLFF. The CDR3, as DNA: TGCGCCAGCAGCTTGAGTGCAGCTGGCGGCGAAAAACTGTTTTTT.

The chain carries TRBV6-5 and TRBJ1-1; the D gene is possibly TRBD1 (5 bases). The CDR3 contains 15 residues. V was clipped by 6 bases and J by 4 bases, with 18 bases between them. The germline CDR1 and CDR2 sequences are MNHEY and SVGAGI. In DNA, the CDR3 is TGTGCCAGCAGGAGGATTAATTCAGGGCCCACTGAAGCTTTCTTT. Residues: CASRRINSGPTEAFF.

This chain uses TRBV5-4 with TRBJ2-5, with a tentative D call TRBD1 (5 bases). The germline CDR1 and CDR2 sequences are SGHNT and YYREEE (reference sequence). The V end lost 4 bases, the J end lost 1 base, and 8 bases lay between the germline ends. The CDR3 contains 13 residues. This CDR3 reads CASSVDTQETQYF. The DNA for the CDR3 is TGTGCCAGCAGCGTGGACACCCAAGAGACCCAGTACTTC.

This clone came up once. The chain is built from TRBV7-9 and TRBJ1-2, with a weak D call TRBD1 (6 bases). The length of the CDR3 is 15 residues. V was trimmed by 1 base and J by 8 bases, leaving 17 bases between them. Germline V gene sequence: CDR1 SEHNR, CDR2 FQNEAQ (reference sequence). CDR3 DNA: TGTGCCAGCAGCTTAGTGTCACAGGGCCCTCTAGGCTACACCTTC. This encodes CASSLVSQGPLGYTF. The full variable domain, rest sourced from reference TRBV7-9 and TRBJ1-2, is DTGVSQNPRHKITKRGQNVTFRCDPISEHNRLYWYRQTLGQGPEFLTYFQNEAQLEKSRLLSDRFSAERPKGSFSTLEIQRTEQGDSAMYLCASSLVSQGPLGYTFGSGTRLTVV.

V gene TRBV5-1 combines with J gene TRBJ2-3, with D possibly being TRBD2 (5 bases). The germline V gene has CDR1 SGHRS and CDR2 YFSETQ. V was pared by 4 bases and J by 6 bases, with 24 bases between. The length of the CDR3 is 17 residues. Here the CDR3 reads CASSIGWGSASRDTQYF. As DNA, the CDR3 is TGCGCCAGCAGCATTGGATGGGGTAGCGCCTCAAGGGATACGCAGTATTTT.

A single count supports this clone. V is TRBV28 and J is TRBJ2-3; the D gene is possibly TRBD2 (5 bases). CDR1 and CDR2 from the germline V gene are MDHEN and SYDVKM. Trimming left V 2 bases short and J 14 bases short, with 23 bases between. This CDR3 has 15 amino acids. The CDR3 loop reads CASSLRSGTSTVAYF. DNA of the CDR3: TGTGCCAGCAGTTTAAGGAGCGGCACCTCCACGGTCGCGTATTTT.

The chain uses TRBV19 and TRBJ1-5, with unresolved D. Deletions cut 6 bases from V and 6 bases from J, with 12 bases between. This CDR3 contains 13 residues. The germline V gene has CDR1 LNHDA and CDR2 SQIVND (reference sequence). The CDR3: CASSPQPGQPQHF. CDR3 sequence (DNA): TGTGCCAGTAGCCCCCAGCCCGGTCAGCCCCAGCATTTT.

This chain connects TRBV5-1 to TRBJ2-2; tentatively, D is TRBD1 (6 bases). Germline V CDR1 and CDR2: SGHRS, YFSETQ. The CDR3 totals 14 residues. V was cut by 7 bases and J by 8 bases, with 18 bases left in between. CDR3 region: CASGYRAGNGELFF. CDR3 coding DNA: TGCGCCAGCGGCTACAGGGCAGGAAATGGGGAGCTGTTTTTT.

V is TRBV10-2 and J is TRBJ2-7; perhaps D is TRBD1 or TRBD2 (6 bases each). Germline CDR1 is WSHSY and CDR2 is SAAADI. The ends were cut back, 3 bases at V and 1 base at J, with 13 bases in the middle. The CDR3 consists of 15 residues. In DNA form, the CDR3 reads TGCGCCAGCAGTGAATGGGGGGCAGCATCCTACGAGCAGTACTTC. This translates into CASSEWGAASYEQYF.

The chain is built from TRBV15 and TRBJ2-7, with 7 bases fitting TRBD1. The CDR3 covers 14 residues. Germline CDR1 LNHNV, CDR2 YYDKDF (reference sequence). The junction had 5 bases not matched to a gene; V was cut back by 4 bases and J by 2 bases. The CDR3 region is CATSTGGDPYEQYF. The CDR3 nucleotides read TGTGCCACCAGCACAGGGGGAGATCCCTACGAGCAGTACTTC. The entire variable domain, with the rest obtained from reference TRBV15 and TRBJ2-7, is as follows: DAMVIQNPRYQVTQFGKPVTLSCSQTLNHNVMYWYQQKSSQAPKLLFHYYDKDFNNEADTPDNFQSRRPNTSFCFLDIRSPGLGDTAMYLCATSTGGDPYEQYFGPGTRLTVT.

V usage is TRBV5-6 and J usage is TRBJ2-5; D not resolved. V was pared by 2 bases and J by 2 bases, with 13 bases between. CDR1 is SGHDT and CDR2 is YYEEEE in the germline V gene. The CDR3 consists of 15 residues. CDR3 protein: CASSFGSWVQETQYF. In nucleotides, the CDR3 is TGTGCCAGCAGCTTCGGTTCATGGGTACAAGAGACCCAGTACTTC.

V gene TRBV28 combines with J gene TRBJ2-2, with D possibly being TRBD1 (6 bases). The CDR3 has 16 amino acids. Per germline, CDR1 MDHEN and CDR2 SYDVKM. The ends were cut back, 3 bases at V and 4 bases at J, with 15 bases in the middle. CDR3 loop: CASSFGQGHVTGELFF. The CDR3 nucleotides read TGTGCCAGCAGTTTCGGTCAGGGGCATGTCACCGGGGAGCTGTTTTTT.

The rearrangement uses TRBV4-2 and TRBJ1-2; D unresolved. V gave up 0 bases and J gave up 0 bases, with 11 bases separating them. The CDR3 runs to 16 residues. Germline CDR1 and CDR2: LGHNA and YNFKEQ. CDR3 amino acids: CASSQDYGRANYGYTF. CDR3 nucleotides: TGTGCCAGCAGCCAAGATTATGGCAGAGCTAACTATGGCTACACCTTC.

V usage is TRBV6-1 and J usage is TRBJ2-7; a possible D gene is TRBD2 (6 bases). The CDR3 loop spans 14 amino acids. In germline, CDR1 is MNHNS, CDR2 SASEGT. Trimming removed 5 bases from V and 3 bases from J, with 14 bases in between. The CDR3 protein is CASSKTEEGYEQYF. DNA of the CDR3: TGTGCCAGCAGTAAGACAGAGGAGGGCTACGAGCAGTACTTC.

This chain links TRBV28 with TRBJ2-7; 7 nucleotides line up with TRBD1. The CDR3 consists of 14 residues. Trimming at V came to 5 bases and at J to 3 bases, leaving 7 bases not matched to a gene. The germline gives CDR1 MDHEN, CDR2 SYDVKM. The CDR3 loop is CASSIRQGRYEQYF. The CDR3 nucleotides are TGTGCCAGCAGTATTCGACAGGGCCGCTACGAGCAGTACTTC.

The CDR3 coding sequence is TGCGCCAGCAGGGGGACAGAACTCAATAATTCACCCCTCCACTTT. It encodes CASRGTELNNSPLHF. The chain couples TRBV5-1 to TRBJ1-6; TRBD1 matches at 7 bases. The CDR3 has 15 residues. Germline-derived CDR1 and CDR2 are SGHRS and YFSETQ. The V and J ends lost 5 bases and 5 bases, in that order; junction bases with no gene match: 7.

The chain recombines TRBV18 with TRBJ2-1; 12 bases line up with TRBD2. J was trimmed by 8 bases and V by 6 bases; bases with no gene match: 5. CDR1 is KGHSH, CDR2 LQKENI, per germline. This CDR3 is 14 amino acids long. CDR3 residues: CASSRTSGIDEQFF. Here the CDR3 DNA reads TGTGCCAGCTCTCGGACTAGCGGGATCGATGAGCAGTTCTTC.

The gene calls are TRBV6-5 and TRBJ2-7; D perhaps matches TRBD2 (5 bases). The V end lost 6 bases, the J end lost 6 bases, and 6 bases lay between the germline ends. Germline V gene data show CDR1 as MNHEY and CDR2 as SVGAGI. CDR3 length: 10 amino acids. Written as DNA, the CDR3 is TGTGCCAGCAGCCGGGGCGAGCAGTACTTC. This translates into CASSRGEQYF.

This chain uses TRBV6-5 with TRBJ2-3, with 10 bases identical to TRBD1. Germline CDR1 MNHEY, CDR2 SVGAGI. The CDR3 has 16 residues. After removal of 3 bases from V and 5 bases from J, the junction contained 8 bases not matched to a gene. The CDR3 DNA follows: TGTGCCAGCAGTTATTCCGGGACAGGGGTTGTAGATACGCAGTATTTT. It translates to CASSYSGTGVVDTQYF.

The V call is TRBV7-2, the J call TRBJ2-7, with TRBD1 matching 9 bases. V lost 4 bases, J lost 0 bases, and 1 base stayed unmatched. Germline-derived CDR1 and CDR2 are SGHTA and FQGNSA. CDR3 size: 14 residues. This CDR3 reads CASSSQGASYEQYF. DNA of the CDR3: TGTGCCAGCAGCTCACAGGGGGCCTCCTACGAGCAGTACTTC.

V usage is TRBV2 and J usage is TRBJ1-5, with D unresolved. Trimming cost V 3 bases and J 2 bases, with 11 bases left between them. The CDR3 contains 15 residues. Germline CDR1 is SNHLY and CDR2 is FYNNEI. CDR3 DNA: TGTGCCAGCAGTGAGGGGTTTTCTCGCAATCAGCCCCAGCATTTT. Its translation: CASSEGFSRNQPQHF.

In DNA, the CDR3 is TGCGCCAGCAGCTTGGAACAGGACTCCTACGAGCAGTACTTC. It translates to CASSLEQDSYEQYF. The chain is built from TRBV5-1 and TRBJ2-7; D might be TRBD1 (5 bases). Deletions cut 0 bases from V and 0 bases from J, with 7 bases between. CDR1 SGHRS and CDR2 YFSETQ come from the germline V gene. The CDR3 loop spans 14 amino acids.

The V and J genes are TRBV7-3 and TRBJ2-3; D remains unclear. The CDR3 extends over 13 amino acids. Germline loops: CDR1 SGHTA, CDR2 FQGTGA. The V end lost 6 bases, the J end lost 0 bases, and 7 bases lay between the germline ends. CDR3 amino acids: CASRLPSTDTQYF. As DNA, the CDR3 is TGTGCCAGCAGGCTTCCTAGCACAGATACGCAGTATTTT.

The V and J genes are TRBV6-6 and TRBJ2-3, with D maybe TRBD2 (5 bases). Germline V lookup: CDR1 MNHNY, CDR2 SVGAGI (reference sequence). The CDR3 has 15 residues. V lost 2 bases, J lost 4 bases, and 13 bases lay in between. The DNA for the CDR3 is TGTGCCAGCAGTTACGGGCAGAGGGTGTCAGATACGCAGTATTTT. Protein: CASSYGQRVSDTQYF.

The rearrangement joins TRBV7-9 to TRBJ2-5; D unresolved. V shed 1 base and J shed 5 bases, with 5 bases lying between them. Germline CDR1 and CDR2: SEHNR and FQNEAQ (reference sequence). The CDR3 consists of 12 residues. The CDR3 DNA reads TGTGCCAGCAGCTTAGGGTCGGAGACCCAGTACTTC. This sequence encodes CASSLGSETQYF.

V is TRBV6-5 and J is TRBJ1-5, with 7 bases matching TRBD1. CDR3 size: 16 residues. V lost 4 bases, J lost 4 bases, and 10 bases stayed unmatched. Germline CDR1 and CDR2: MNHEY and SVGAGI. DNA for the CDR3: TGTGCCAGCAGTTCCCGACAGGGTGGGTTTAATCAGCCCCAGCATTTT. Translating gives CASSSRQGGFNQPQHF.